This T cell receptor beta chain was identified during a study of T cell responses to AZD1222 COVID-19 vaccine. Study-wide results and limits: Reportedly, nearly half the spike-specific TCRs target unmutated variant regions.

Data came from immunoSEQ multiplex PCR; TCRdb stores just in-frame clones and leaves some out. Among some 250,000 clones listed, about 94% were seen once. Concerning this clone: Antigen specificity is unknown.

The source was peripheral blood, collected 28 days after the second AZD1222 dose. The sequence came from an adult who received the AZD1222 COVID-19 vaccine.

This CDR3 reads CASSLRTGRGYNEQFF. CDR3 DNA: TGTGCCAGCAGCTTAAGGACGGGGAGAGGGTACAATGAGCAGTTCTTC. This rearrangement joins TRBV7-2 to TRBJ2-1, with D possibly TRBD2 on 5 matching bases. Between the trimmed V and J ends, which lost 2 bases and 4 bases, there was a span of 15 bases. Germline-derived CDR1 and CDR2 are SGHTA and FQGNSA. This CDR3 region has 16 residues.